These 32 T cell receptor beta chains share one sample of origin, sequenced in a study of cytomegalovirus exposure and HLA in healthy donors. With 60 Vbeta and 13 Jbeta primers, the PCR was carried out. Clones were sequenced by immunoSEQ multiplex PCR, and TCRdb holds only the in-frame ones, with some missing. The sample records 90,000 to 150,000 clones, around 73% being singletons. The source material was PBMCs. The origin of the receptors is a woman in her thirties or forties in good health and CMV-seropositive.

This clone has a handful of counts. The V gene is TRBV10-3, the J gene TRBJ2-6, with TRBD1 identical over 10 bases. CDR1 ENHRY and CDR2 SYGVKD come from the germline V gene. This CDR3 has 17 residues. V shed 3 bases, J shed 2 bases, and the junction held 4 bases outside the gene matches. In nucleotides, the CDR3 is TGTGCCATCAGTGACCCCGGGACAGGGGCTGGGGCCAACGTCCTGACTTTC. Residues: CAISDPGTGAGANVLTF.

The V and J genes are TRBV10-2 and TRBJ2-7; TRBD2 matches at 9 bases. The CDR3 is made up of 14 amino acids. J lost 0 bases, V lost 6 bases, and 3 bases had no gene match. Germline V gene lookup returns CDR1 WSHSY and CDR2 SAAADI. The CDR3 loop reads CASRAGLASYEQYF. CDR3 nucleotide sequence: TGCGCCAGCAGGGCGGGACTAGCCTCCTACGAGCAGTACTTC.

The chain joins TRBV5-4 to TRBJ2-1, with TRBD1 matching 9 bases. Germline trimming cut 4 bases from V and 4 bases from J; bases unmatched to any gene: 6. Looked up from germline, CDR1 is SGHNT and CDR2 is YYREEE (reference sequence). This CDR3 is 15 amino acids long. The CDR3, as DNA: TGTGCCAGCAGCACCGGGACAGGGACTTACAATGAGCAGTTCTTC. This codes for CASSTGTGTYNEQFF.

The V gene is TRBV19, the J gene TRBJ1-1; TRBD1 might be the D (6 bases). Between the trimmed V and J ends, which lost 8 bases and 11 bases, there was a span of 27 bases. Germline V lookup: CDR1 LNHDA, CDR2 SQIVND (reference sequence). There are 15 residues in the CDR3. CDR3 residues: CASRIQGTPVEMAFF. The CDR3 coding sequence is TGTGCCAGTCGCATCCAGGGGACGCCGGTCGAAATGGCTTTCTTT.

V gene TRBV12-5 combines with J gene TRBJ1-1; unclear D gene. Germline loops: CDR1 LGHNT, CDR2 FRNRAP. The CDR3 consists of 14 residues. Trimming took 2 bases from V and 0 from J, leaving 7 bases between them. This chain's CDR3 is CASGLTGLNTEAFF. In nucleotides, the CDR3 is TGTGCTAGTGGTTTGACGGGGTTGAACACTGAAGCTTTCTTT. Using reference TRBV12-5 and TRBJ1-1 for the parts outside the CDR3, the full variable domain is DARVTQTPRHKVTEMGQEVTMRCQPILGHNTVFWYRQTMMQGLELLAYFRNRAPLDDSGMPKDRFSAEMPDATLATLKIQPSEPRDSAVYFCASGLTGLNTEAFFGQGTRLTVV.

The table lists this clone with a few counts. This chain joins TRBV10-3 and TRBJ1-1; weak D call: TRBD1 (6 bases). CDR1 ENHRY and CDR2 SYGVKD come from the germline V gene. The ends were cut back, 5 bases at V and 1 base at J, with 8 bases in the middle. The CDR3 is made up of 13 amino acids. CDR3 DNA: TGTGCCATCAGTCCACAGGGGAACACTGAAGCTTTCTTT. Translated, it gives CAISPQGNTEAFF.

V usage is TRBV5-6 and J usage is TRBJ2-5, with 14 bases matching TRBD2. The J segment lost 7 bases and the V segment lost 4 bases, leaving 15 bases of the junction unmatched. CDR1 is SGHDT, CDR2 YYEEEE, per germline. The CDR3 runs 18 residues. This chain's CDR3 is CASSIRTSGGPLRGTQYF. The CDR3, as DNA: TGTGCCAGCAGCATCCGGACTAGCGGGGGGCCACTCAGAGGGACCCAGTACTTC.

The chain has TRBV9 and TRBJ1-2; 9 nucleotides agree with TRBD1. CDR1 is SGDLS and CDR2 is YYNGEE in the germline V gene. The CDR3 consists of 15 residues. Trimming cost V 0 bases and J 8 bases; bases outside gene matches: 8. In DNA, the CDR3 is TGTGCCAGCAGCGTAGAGGGACAGGGAGAACCCGGCTACACCTTC. It encodes CASSVEGQGEPGYTF.

The table lists this clone with a few counts. The chain combines TRBV27 with TRBJ1-6; possible D gene TRBD1, 6 bases. Germline V CDR1 and CDR2: MNHEY, SMNVEV (reference sequence). Deletions cut 2 bases from V and 8 bases from J, with 13 bases between. The CDR3 loop spans 15 amino acids. CDR3 nucleotide sequence: TGTGCCAGCAGTTTAACTGTGGGGGCGGATTCACCCCTCCACTTT. This sequence encodes CASSLTVGADSPLHF.

This chain links TRBV5-1 with TRBJ1-2; D is ambiguous. The germline gives CDR1 SGHRS, CDR2 YFSETQ. The V end lost 4 bases, the J end lost 3 bases, and 13 bases lay between the germline ends. This CDR3 has 14 amino acids. Here the CDR3 reads CASSPDGSDYGYTF. The CDR3 nucleotides read TGCGCCAGCAGCCCTGATGGAAGCGACTATGGCTACACCTTC.

The chain carries TRBV9 and TRBJ1-1; D ambiguous. The CDR3 consists of 13 residues. Germline-derived CDR1 and CDR2 are SGDLS and YYNGEE. V was shortened by 0 bases and J by 3 bases, with 6 bases between the two germline ends. The CDR3, as DNA: TGTGCCAGCAGCGTAGGTCAGGACACTGAAGCTTTCTTT. Protein: CASSVGQDTEAFF.

This chain connects TRBV29-1 to TRBJ1-1; D is unresolved. The CDR3 consists of 12 residues. V lost 4 bases and J 1 base, leaving 7 bases between the germline ends. The V gene's germline CDR1 is SQVTM and CDR2 ANQGSEA. In DNA form, the CDR3 reads TGCAGCGTTGTGATCGGGAACACTGAAGCTTTCTTT. As protein: CSVVIGNTEAFF.

The chain combines TRBV5-4 with TRBJ2-1; 8 positions agree with TRBD1. CDR3 size: 16 residues. The V gene's germline CDR1 is SGHNT and CDR2 YYREEE (reference sequence). The V gene end was trimmed by 3 bases and the J gene end by 4 bases; junction bases not matched to a gene: 9. The CDR3 spells CASSSGQGEPYNEQFF. DNA of the CDR3: TGTGCCAGCAGCTCTGGACAGGGCGAACCGTACAATGAGCAGTTCTTC. The full variable domain, with the rest looked up from reference TRBV5-4 and TRBJ2-1, is ETGVTQSPTHLIKTRGQQVTLRCSSQSGHNTVSWYQQALGQGPQFIFQYYREEENGRGNFPPRFSGLQFPNYSSELNVNALELDDSALYLCASSSGQGEPYNEQFFGPGTRLTVL.

Concerning this clone itself: It is unclear where the CDR3 begins or ends on the DNA, so no DNA is shown, and the CDR3 is as TCRdb lists it. This chain joins TRBV5-1 and TRBJ2-5; TRBD2 reflects the table's D call only, with no check against the DNA. Germline lookup yields CDR1 SGHRS and CDR2 YFSETQ. The CDR3 spans 13 residues, counting both ends. The CDR3 reads CASSSSGMETQYF.

The CDR3 sequence is CASSYRLLAGGENNEQFF. CDR3 sequence (DNA): TGTGCCAGCAGCTACCGTTTGTTGGCCGGCGGGGAAAACAATGAGCAGTTCTTC. The chain carries TRBV7-6 and TRBJ2-1, with a weak D call TRBD2 (6 bases). Germline loops: CDR1 SGHVS, CDR2 FNYEAQ. The CDR3 totals 18 residues. V lost 4 bases and J lost 5, with 24 bases in between.

The chain carries TRBV5-1 and TRBJ2-2; D uncertain. In germline, CDR1 is SGHRS, CDR2 YFSETQ. V gave up 0 bases and J gave up 6 bases, with 9 bases separating them. This CDR3 is 14 amino acids long. The CDR3, as DNA: TGCGCCAGCAGCTTGGTAGACCTAGCCGGGGAGCTGTTTTTT. This sequence encodes CASSLVDLAGELFF.

The rearrangement joins TRBV7-8 to TRBJ1-5, with 8 bases fitting TRBD1. Trimming took 5 bases from V and 3 from J; bases not matched to a gene: 18. Germline V gene data show CDR1 as SGHVS and CDR2 as FQNEAQ. The CDR3 runs to 19 residues. CDR3 loop: CASSLRGDRGHTYNQPQHF. CDR3 bases: TGTGCCAGCAGCCTAAGAGGAGACAGGGGACACACGTACAATCAGCCCCAGCATTTT.

The chain couples TRBV7-9 to TRBJ2-1; TRBD1 is a possible D gene (6 bases). Germline V gene lookup returns CDR1 SEHNR and CDR2 FQNEAQ (reference sequence). V was shortened by 3 bases and J by 4 bases, with 16 bases between the two germline ends. The CDR3 contains 16 residues. In DNA form, the CDR3 reads TGTGCCAGCAGCTTGGCCGCCACAGGGCCATACAATGAGCAGTTCTTC. Translation gives CASSLAATGPYNEQFF.

This clone was counted only a few times. The chain uses TRBV6-5 and TRBJ2-1; tentatively, D is TRBD1 (5 bases). Germline values: CDR1 MNHEY, CDR2 SVGAGI. Trimming took off 0 bases at V and 9 bases at J, with 15 bases between the two ends. This CDR3 is built from 15 residues. The chain's CDR3 is CASSYSTKGAVEQFF. CDR3 nucleotide sequence: TGTGCCAGCAGTTACTCGACCAAAGGGGCGGTTGAGCAGTTCTTC.

The rearrangement uses TRBV7-3 and TRBJ1-2; the D gene is possibly TRBD1 (6 bases). Germline assignment: CDR1 SGHTA and CDR2 FQGTGA. The CDR3 contains 15 residues. The ends were cut back, 2 bases at V and 4 bases at J, with 14 bases in the middle. The CDR3 region is CASSLLAGEAYGYTF. Here the CDR3 DNA reads TGTGCCAGCAGCTTATTGGCAGGGGAAGCCTATGGCTACACCTTC. Variable domain in full (rest from reference TRBV7-3 and TRBJ1-2): GAGVSQTPSNKVTEKGKYVELRCDPISGHTALYWYRQSLGQGPEFLIYFQGTGAADDSGLPNDRFFAVRPEGSVSTLKIQRTERGDSAVYLCASSLLAGEAYGYTFGSGTRLTVV.

The J gene is TRBJ2-7, the V gene TRBV4-1; TRBD1 matches at 7 bases. This CDR3 region has 14 residues. Trimming at V came to 5 bases and at J to 3 bases, leaving 7 bases not matched to a gene. Germline CDR1 reads MGHRA; CDR2 reads YSYEKL. Here the CDR3 DNA reads TGCGCCAGCAGCTACACAGGGGCGAACTACGAGCAGTACTTC. Translated, it gives CASSYTGANYEQYF.

The V gene is TRBV27, the J gene TRBJ1-1; D is ambiguous. Trimming removed 6 bases at V and 5 bases at J, with 10 bases between. Germline V lookup: CDR1 MNHEY, CDR2 SMNVEV (reference sequence). The CDR3 covers 12 residues. This CDR3 reads CASSVEETEAFF. For the CDR3, the DNA is TGTGCCAGCAGCGTCGAGGAGACTGAAGCTTTCTTT.

The CDR3 nucleotides are TGTGCCAGCAGCTTAGAGCTGCGGAAAGGAGGGACTGAAGCTTTCTTT. Its translation is CASSLELRKGGTEAFF. The chain combines TRBV7-2 with TRBJ1-1; D not certain. Trimming removed 1 base at V and 5 bases at J, with 17 bases between. Per germline, CDR1 SGHTA and CDR2 FQGNSA. The CDR3 has 16 amino acids.

The chain employs TRBV5-4 and TRBJ2-3; TRBD2 aligns across 11 bases. The length of the CDR3 is 15 residues. With V trimmed by 4 bases and J by 2 bases, 3 bases remained unmatched. Germline CDR1 SGHNT, CDR2 YYREEE (reference sequence). CDR3 amino acids: CASSELAGATDTQYF. In nucleotides, the CDR3 is TGTGCCAGCAGCGAACTAGCGGGGGCCACAGATACGCAGTATTTT.

This chain connects TRBV6-6 to TRBJ1-4; maybe TRBD1 (5 bases). The V end was cut by 2 bases, the J end by 12 bases, with 19 bases between. The CDR3 has 15 residues. Germline V gene data show CDR1 as MNHNY and CDR2 as SVGAGI (reference sequence). The CDR3 loop is CASSYDQGALGELFF. The CDR3 coding sequence is TGTGCCAGCAGTTACGATCAAGGGGCCCTTGGGGAACTGTTTTTT.

V gene TRBV6-1 combines with J gene TRBJ2-5, with unresolved D. The CDR3 consists of 15 residues. V was shortened by 0 bases and J by 0 bases, with 8 bases between the two germline ends. CDR1 and CDR2 (germline): MNHNS, SASEGT. The DNA of the CDR3 is TGTGCCAGCAGTGAAGCGCCAGGTTACCAAGAGACCCAGTACTTC. It translates to CASSEAPGYQETQYF.

With regard to this clone: The CDR3 does not end in the conserved phenylalanine or tryptophan, so this is likely a read error. The gene calls are TRBV29-1 and TRBJ2-3; D not resolved. Trimming stripped 1 base from V and 2 bases from J, with 7 bases between. Germline assignment: CDR1 SQVTM and CDR2 ANQGSEA. This CDR3 has 13 amino acids. The CDR3 sequence: CSVEGRITDTQYV. CDR3 sequence (DNA): TGCAGCGTTGAAGGTCGGATCACAGATACGCAGTATGTT.

The V and J genes are TRBV20-1 and TRBJ2-7; D ambiguous. CDR1 and CDR2 from the germline V gene are DFQATT and SNEGSKA (reference sequence). CDR3 length: 11 residues. The V gene lost 0 bases and the J gene lost 6 bases, with 6 bases spanning the gap. The CDR3 nucleotides read TGCAGTGCTAGAGATCCAGGCGAGCAGTACTTC. As protein: CSARDPGEQYF.

The chain employs TRBV9 and TRBJ1-2; 7 nucleotides line up with TRBD1. There are 16 residues in the CDR3. V shed 3 bases and J 2 bases; nucleotides not matched to a gene: 10. Germline CDR1 is SGDLS and CDR2 is YYNGEE. This CDR3 reads CASSGRDSTPNYGYTF. The CDR3 DNA reads TGTGCCAGCAGCGGCAGGGACAGTACCCCAAACTATGGCTACACCTTC.

This sequence joins TRBV11-2 and TRBJ2-3, with 8 bases identical to TRBD2. V was pared by 4 bases and J by 5 bases, with 8 bases of the junction left unmatched. Germline values: CDR1 SGHAT, CDR2 FQNNGV. The CDR3 totals 15 residues. The CDR3 bases are TGTGCCAGCAGCTACGGGGGGGCTCCCGGAGATACGCAGTATTTT. It specifies CASSYGGAPGDTQYF.

This clone was seen only a few times. This rearrangement joins TRBV5-4 to TRBJ1-1; D gene unclear. Germline CDR1 SGHNT, CDR2 YYREEE (reference sequence). The CDR3 spans 14 residues. Trimming pared 5 bases from V and 0 bases from J, leaving 11 bases between. The CDR3 loop reads CASSHEHMNTEAFF. The DNA for the CDR3 is TGTGCCAGCAGTCATGAACACATGAACACTGAAGCTTTCTTT.

The J gene is TRBJ2-7, the V gene TRBV29-1; TRBD1 aligns across 7 bases. Germline assignment: CDR1 SQVTM and CDR2 ANQGSEA. CDR3 length equals 13 residues. J lost 3 bases, V lost 4 bases, and 6 bases had no gene match. In DNA form, the CDR3 reads TGCAGCGTTGTCCCGACAGGGCACTACGAGCAGTACTTC. Translating it yields CSVVPTGHYEQYF.